This note documents a single T cell receptor (beta chain) sequence. This specimen comes from a study of CD8 T cells in Susac syndrome. RNA in amounts of about 0.5 to 1 ug was reverse transcribed with random hexamers. Coverage of TCR beta CDR3 amplification by immunoSEQ multiplex PCR extended to 54 Vbeta and 13 Jbeta. TCRdb passed the immunoSEQ multiplex PCR reads through MiXCR, listing each CDR3 protein once. The table has about 300,000 distinct CDR3 sequences, roughly 85% seen once. Germline assignment: CDR1 KGHDR and CDR2 SFDVKD. Losses at the gene ends were 6 bases for V and 6 bases for J; bases not matched to a gene: 3. The CDR3 covers 12 residues. In blood CD8+ and CD4+ T cells, TCR beta underwent sequencing.

The chain combines TRBV24-1 with TRBJ2-7; TRBD1 agrees at 8 bases. The TCR originated in a human donor with multiple sclerosis. The sample was CD8+ T cells from PBMCs. The CDR3 loop reads CATSTGGFEQYF. CDR3 coding DNA: TGTGCCACCAGTACAGGGGGGTTCGAGCAGTACTTC.